This T cell receptor beta chain is from a study of OX40 agonist ivuxolimab in advanced cancers. Findings and limits, study-wide: Averaging showed that CD8+ T cells had more expanded clones than CD4+ did.

A word on this clone: Its specificity is not known.

CDR1 and CDR2 from the germline V gene are SNHLY and FYNNEI. The ends were cut back, 7 bases at V and 8 bases at J, with 20 bases in the middle. CDR3 length equals 15 residues. The table came from immunoSEQ multiplex PCR; TCRdb's copy has only in-frame clones and leaves some out. The repertoire holds tens of thousands of clones, with over 80% as singletons. The sequence was obtained from an adult with an advanced solid tumor such as melanoma, head and neck, liver or kidney cancer. The specimen was CD4+ or CD8+ T cells sorted from blood, collected in a trial of the OX40 agonist ivuxolimab. The rearrangement links TRBV2 to TRBJ1-4; no clear D. CDR3 loop: CASTTSRGSGEKLFF. CDR3 DNA sequence: TGTGCCAGCACCACAAGCCGGGGTAGTGGAGAAAAACTGTTTTTT. The full variable domain, completed using reference TRBV2 and TRBJ1-4, is EPEVTQTPSHQVTQMGQEVILRCVPISNHLYFYWYRQILGQKVEFLVSFYNNEISEKSEIFDDQFSVERPDGSNFTLKIRSTKLEDSAMYFCASTTSRGSGEKLFFGSGTQLSVL.